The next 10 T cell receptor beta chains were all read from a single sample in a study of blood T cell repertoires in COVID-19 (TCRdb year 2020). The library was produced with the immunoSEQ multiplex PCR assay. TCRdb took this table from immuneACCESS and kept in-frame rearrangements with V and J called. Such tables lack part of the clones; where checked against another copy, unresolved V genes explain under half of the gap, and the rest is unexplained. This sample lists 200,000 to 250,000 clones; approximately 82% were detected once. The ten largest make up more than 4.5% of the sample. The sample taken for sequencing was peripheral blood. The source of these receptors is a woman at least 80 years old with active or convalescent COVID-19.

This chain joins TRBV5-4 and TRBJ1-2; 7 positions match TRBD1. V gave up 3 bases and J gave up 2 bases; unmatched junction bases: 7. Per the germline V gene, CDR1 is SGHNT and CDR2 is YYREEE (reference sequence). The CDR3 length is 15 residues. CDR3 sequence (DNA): TGTGCCAGCAGCTCCCGACAGGGCCTAAACTATGGCTACACCTTC. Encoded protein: CASSSRQGLNYGYTF.

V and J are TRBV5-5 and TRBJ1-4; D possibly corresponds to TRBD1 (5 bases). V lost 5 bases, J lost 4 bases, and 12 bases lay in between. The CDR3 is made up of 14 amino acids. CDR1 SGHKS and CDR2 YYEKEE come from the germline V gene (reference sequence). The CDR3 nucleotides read TGTGCCAGCAGTCCGGGGGGTCTTAATGAAAAACTGTTTTTT. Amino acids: CASSPGGLNEKLFF.

The CDR3 DNA reads as TGTGCCAGCAGCTTGGGGCGGGACAGGACGCAGTATTTT. This gives the protein CASSLGRDRTQYF. The chain carries TRBV7-2 and TRBJ2-3, with TRBD1 matching over 8 bases. CDR3 length equals 13 residues. The germline gives CDR1 SGHTA, CDR2 FQGNSA. The trim removed 3 bases at V and 9 bases at J, leaving 5 bases unmatched.

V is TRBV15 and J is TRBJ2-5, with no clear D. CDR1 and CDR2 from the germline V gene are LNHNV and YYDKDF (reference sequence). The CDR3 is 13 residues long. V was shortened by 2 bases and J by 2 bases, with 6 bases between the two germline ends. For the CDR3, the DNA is TGTGCCACCAGCAGACAGATACAAGAGACCCAGTACTTC. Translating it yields CATSRQIQETQYF.

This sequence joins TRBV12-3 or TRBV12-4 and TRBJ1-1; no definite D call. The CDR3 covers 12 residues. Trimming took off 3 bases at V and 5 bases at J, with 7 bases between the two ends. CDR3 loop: CASSFPGTEAFF. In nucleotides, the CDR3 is TGTGCCAGCAGTTTCCCCGGGACTGAAGCTTTCTTT.

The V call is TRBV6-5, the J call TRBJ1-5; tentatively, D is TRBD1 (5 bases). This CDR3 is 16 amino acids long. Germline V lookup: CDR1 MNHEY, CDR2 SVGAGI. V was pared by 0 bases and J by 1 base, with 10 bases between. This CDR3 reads CASSYSAGMSNQPQHF. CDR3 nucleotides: TGTGCCAGCAGTTACTCGGCAGGGATGAGCAATCAGCCCCAGCATTTT.

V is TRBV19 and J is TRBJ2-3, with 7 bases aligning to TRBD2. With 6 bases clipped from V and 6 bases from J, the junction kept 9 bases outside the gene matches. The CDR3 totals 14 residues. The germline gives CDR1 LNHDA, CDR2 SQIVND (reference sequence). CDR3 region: CASRTGGAADTQYF. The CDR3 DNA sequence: TGTGCCAGTAGGACGGGAGGCGCAGCGGATACGCAGTATTTT.

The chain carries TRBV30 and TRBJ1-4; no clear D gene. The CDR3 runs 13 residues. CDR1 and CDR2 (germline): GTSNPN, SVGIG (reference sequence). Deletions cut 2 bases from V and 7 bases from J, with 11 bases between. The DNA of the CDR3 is TGTGCCTGGAGTTGGGCTCTCGCTGAAAAACTGTTTTTT. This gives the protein CAWSWALAEKLFF.

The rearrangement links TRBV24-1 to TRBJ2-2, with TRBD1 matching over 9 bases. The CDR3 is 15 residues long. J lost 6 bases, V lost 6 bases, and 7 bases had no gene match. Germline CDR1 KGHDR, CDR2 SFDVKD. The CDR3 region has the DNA TGTGCCACCAGTAGGGGACAGGGAGTAGCCGGGGAGCTGTTTTTT. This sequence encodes CATSRGQGVAGELFF.

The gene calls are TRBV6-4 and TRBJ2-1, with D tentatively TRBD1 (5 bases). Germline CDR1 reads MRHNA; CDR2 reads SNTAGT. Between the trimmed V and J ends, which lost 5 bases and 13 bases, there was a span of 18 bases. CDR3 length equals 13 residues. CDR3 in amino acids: CASSKEQQDIQFF. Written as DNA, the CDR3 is TGTGCCAGCAGTAAAGAGCAGCAGGACATCCAGTTCTTC.